This T cell receptor beta chain was profiled in a study of blood T cells in healthy people across ages (dated by TCRdb to about 2015). Regarding the study in general: In model experiments, roughly one uniquely barcoded TCR beta cDNA molecule per two T cells was captured by template switching. To track age-related changes in TCR beta repertoire diversity, the study relied on deep sequencing normalized with unique cDNA molecular identifiers. Donors were grouped into four age groups: young (average 16 years), middle-aged (around 39), aged (around 56) and long-lived (about 82). To avoid experimental bias, donors of different ages were distributed randomly across sequencing lanes. Using the same blood draw, the study looked at two additional independent replicas of 1 million unique cDNA reads for two donors, one aged 18 to 30 and the other aged 80 or older.

Library prep was done by 5' RACE. This sample was sequenced with an Illumina HiSeq 2500. A second PCR of roughly 7 to 12 cycles was run with a J-beta primer mix and a sample-barcoded 5' primer. Each TCR beta cDNA molecule received a unique molecular identifier from a template-switch 5' adaptor carrying 12 random nucleotides. Each sample yielded at least 2.5 million CDR3-containing paired-end reads. The Mint cDNA synthesis kit, primed by a TRBC-specific oligonucleotide, was used to synthesize first-strand cDNA from all RNA. Following uracil-DNA glycosylase treatment, all cDNA underwent a first 18-cycle PCR with the universal primers M1SS and BC2_uni_R. Per the authors' processing: Normalization of each sample was performed by random selection of 1 million high-quality reads, each carrying a distinct molecular identifier. Instead of being binned into consensus sequences, reads with shared molecular identifiers were discarded. CDR3 identification, clonotype clustering and error correction used MiTCR with a Q25 quality threshold and the strictest error-elimination algorithm. A nonparametric unseen species model using Euler transformation provided a lower-bound estimate of total TCR beta diversity. Using fastp trimming at Q25 and MiXCR clonotype assembly, TCRdb reanalyzed the public sequencing data and kept in-frame beta chains. Rows with one shared CDR3 protein collapse into an entry with the most common genes and DNA. TCRdb, not the original authors, processed these V and J calls. The sample includes about 1.4 million distinct CDR3 sequences, with roughly 59% observed a single time. About 6.7% of the sample is taken by the ten largest.

The CDR3 runs 15 residues from the cysteine to the phenylalanine. Solely the CDR3 DNA is kept, with 45 bases framed from the first base. Reading the germline V gene gives CDR1 SQVTM and CDR2 ANQGSEA. Note on this clonotype: Its cognate antigen has yet to be identified. It has no much larger one-base neighbor in the sample; base qualities were not kept.

The approximately 39 donors, aged about 6 to 100 years, were systemically healthy Caucasian individuals from Russia. Roughly 9 milliliters of peripheral blood were drawn from each donor into EDTA-treated Vacutainer tubes. Ficoll-Paque density-gradient centrifugation was used to isolate PBMCs, with at least 6 million obtained per sample. Trizol reagent was used to extract total RNA from PBMCs, with at least 5 micrograms per sample. The percentages of naive CD45RAhigh/CD27high T cells were determined by flow cytometry on a PBMC aliquot from every donor. Study-wide conclusions, independent of this receptor: Because the CMV infection status of the donors was unknown, age-related changes in expanded clonotypes may potentially have been confounded. There was a strong correlation between observed TCR beta diversity and the percentage of naive T cells measured by flow cytometry. Total diversity estimates from one million sequenced T cells were considered lower bounds and underestimates. Bulk unsorted PBMC profiling prevented conclusive comparison of naive and antigen-experienced compartments. As age increased, observed TCR beta diversity per million T cells dropped in a roughly linear way, and a significant reduction was already evident by age about 40. The long-lived group showed more naive CD4+ T cells, fewer expanded clones and increased TCR diversity than the aged group, suggesting age selection.

The specimen sequenced was blood. The TCR comes from a man aged 18-30 years in good health. This chain joins TRBV29-1 to TRBJ1-2; the D gene is possibly TRBD1, with 5 bases matching. The CDR3 is CGARDGHTYDYGYTF. The nucleotide sequence is TGCGGCGCCAGGGACGGGCACACCTATGACTATGGCTACACCTTC.